The clone carrying this T cell receptor (beta chain) was seen many times. The antigen remains undetermined. Profiles of TCR beta VDJ and CDR3 were generated from a genomic DNA template. From the reads, TCRdb called clonotypes with MiXCR, one entry per CDR3 protein. Among approximately 470,000 distinct CDR3 sequences listed, around 33% were seen once. The data are from a study of CD8+CD57+ T cells in acquired aplastic anemia. Study information: Average DNA yield from sorted CD4+ and CD8+ cells was approximately 3 ug.

The germline V and J ends were trimmed by 0 bases and 3 bases, with 10 bases remaining between them. The CDR3 spans 14 residues. Per germline, CDR1 SGHKS and CDR2 YYEKEE (reference sequence). General observations from the study: Simpson's diversity of CD8+ cells was not significantly different in patients compared with controls. About 30 shared CD8+ CDR3s appeared highly expressed within patients' immunodominant clones.

By flow cytometry, patients selected for sequencing had shown an expansion of CD8+CD57+ cells. The enrolled patients all had severe acquired aplastic anemia. The chain couples TRBV5-5 to TRBJ2-7; no clear D gene. Sequences were obtained from sorted CD4+, CD8+, or CD8+CD57+ T cells (not recorded which) from PBMCs. The clonotype originates from a human donor with aplastic anemia. CDR3 nucleotide sequence: TGTGCCAGCAGCTTGGCGGACGGAGACTACGAGCAGTACTTC. Translation: CASSLADGDYEQYF.